This record concerns one TCR beta chain sequence. This clonotype was detected only a few times. Its target antigen remains unknown. No clone much larger than this one lies a single base away; base qualities are absent. The sample belongs to a study of post-analysis software for immune sequencing data (dated by TCRdb to the mid-2010s). For the wider study: The recorded disease courses included relapsing-remitting, secondary progressive and progressive-relapsing multiple sclerosis, and some patients had no subtype annotation. A subset of samples was prepared in parallel using single-end sample barcoding, then pooled and co-amplified after Illumina adapter ligation. The multiple sclerosis patient repertoires were compared with 11 previously published healthy control repertoires from donors aged about 6 to 28 years.

Library generation was performed with PCR. The run used an Illumina HiSeq 2500. To reduce PCR and sequencing biases, unique molecular identifiers were incorporated into the TCR beta cDNA libraries. Roughly 0.5 million cDNA molecules were obtained per 1 to 10 million input T cells, so each molecule approximated one T cell. The patient libraries were prepared and sequenced using the same protocol as the earlier healthy control dataset. Samples belonging to the same batch were prepared together, multiplexed and sequenced on a shared HiSeq lane. As for how the authors treated the data: MIGEC handled the raw barcoded reads, throwing out single-read molecular identifier groups before consensus assembly and CDR3 extraction. Clonotype tables were post-analysed with VDJtools, and diversity was normalized by down-sampling all datasets to the smallest sample size. To correct batch-related cross-sample contamination, repertoire overlap clustering matched CDR3 amino acid sequences but not nucleotide sequences. TCRdb itself trimmed the public reads at Q25 with fastp, ran MiXCR and retained productive beta chains. One record per CDR3 amino acid sequence lists the most common genes and DNA. The V and J calls follow TCRdb's processing rather than the paper's. In this sample the table shows hundreds of thousands of distinct CDR3 sequences, approximately 39% of which occur a single time. Roughly 8.2% of the sample rests with the top ten.

Here is what the overall study found, with its caveats: Significantly lower normalized Chao1 diversity was found in multiple sclerosis patients than in controls, suggesting substantial peripheral T-cell clonal expansion. Patients showed significantly higher frequencies than controls for about 5 TRBV segments, among them TRBV5-6, TRBV5-1 and TRBV20-1. When samples were clustered directly using the F measure, samples prepared in the same batch co-clustered strongly, which prompted a batch-effect correction. The control group was slightly older than the multiple sclerosis patient group.

CDR1 SGHTA and CDR2 FQGNSA are derived from the germline V gene. Cut back by 3 bases and 7 bases, the V and J ends lie 22 bases apart. Including cysteine and phenylalanine, the CDR3 has 16 amino acids. Left in the record is the CDR3 DNA by itself, 48 bases read in frame from the first base. TCR beta repertoires were profiled from peripheral blood of approximately 13 young patients with multiple sclerosis to demonstrate the VDJtools post-analysis software. The multiple sclerosis patients were children and adolescents between roughly 6 and 16 years of age. Material: blood. The receptor was derived from a girl aged 2 to 10 with multiple sclerosis. Recombination linked TRBV7-2 to TRBJ2-7, with the D gene call left open. Read as DNA, the sequence is TGTGCCAGCAGCTTTCACCCCGCGGTCTGGGTGGGAGAGCAGTACTTC. The resulting protein is CASSFHPAVWVGEQYF.